This TCR beta chain was captured in a study of OX40 agonist ivuxolimab in advanced cancers. As for the study more broadly: Ivuxolimab was a fully human IgG2 agonistic monoclonal antibody targeting the costimulatory receptor OX40 (CD134). Intravenous ivuxolimab was administered to patients every 2 weeks at six dose levels: 0.01, 0.1, 0.3, 1.5, 3 and 10 mg/kg. Of the 50 to 55 dose-escalation patients, hepatocellular carcinoma was present in approximately 20, melanoma in around 15, renal cell carcinoma in 9 and head and neck cancer in 9. A male proportion of 70% to 90% and a mean age of about 60 years, ranging from about 23 to 90, were recorded for the dose-escalation cohort. Prior anti-PD-1, anti-PD-L1 or anti-CTLA-4 therapy was permitted, and 40% of dose-escalation patients had received checkpoint inhibitors. Partial responses occurred in three dose-escalation patients: two with cutaneous melanoma and one with hepatocellular carcinoma. Peripheral TCRbeta sequencing was intended to test whether TCR sequence diversity was altered and clonal T-cell expansion was caused by ivuxolimab. The paper describes the monotherapy dose-escalation part (N of about 47 patients) of the phase I trial of ivuxolimab.

The paper's findings and limits, for the study overall: After ivuxolimab, expanded clones were on average more numerous among CD8+ T cells than among CD4+ T cells. The antigen specificity of the clonally expanded peripheral T cells was not determined. Low levels of normalized T-cell clonal expansion were also seen in some nonresponding patients. At doses from 0.1 to 3.0 mg/kg, clonal expansion was seen in both CD4+ and CD8+ blood T cells between baseline and week 6. In the 0.1-3.0 mg/kg groups, partial responders were among the patients with the lowest normalized peripheral clonal expansion, particularly in CD8+ T cells.

The CDR3 starts with the cysteine, ends with the phenylalanine, and has 14 residues. Just CDR3 DNA is preserved here, 42 bases in frame from base 1. Germline trimming amounts to 2 bases on V and 0 bases on J, with 0 as the count of junction bases outside the gene matches. CDR1 and CDR2, looked up from the germline V gene, are MDHEN and SYDVKM. As concerns this clone: Its cognate antigen has yet to be identified. No quality values exist for individual bases; no much larger clone is one base distant.

The trial excluded patients who had a history of autoimmune disease or were on systemic immunosuppression. In every dose cohort, peripheral blood was drawn for TCR sequencing at baseline, cycle 4 day 1, and cycle 7 day 1. The samples were taken from a phase I, first-in-human, multicenter, open-label dose-escalation trial of ivuxolimab. Adults with locally advanced or metastatic melanoma, renal cell carcinoma, hepatocellular carcinoma or head and neck squamous cell carcinoma were enrolled in the trial. Before TCR sequencing, CD4+ T cells and CD8+ T cells from peripheral blood were sorted into separate populations. Genomic DNA was isolated from the sorted cells so that the TCRbeta CDR3 region could be sequenced. The immunoSEQ Assay was used for sequencing of TCRbeta CDR3 regions. TCRdb limited this immuneACCESS table to in-frame rearrangements with V and J called. A share of clones is missing; checked studies link under half to unresolved V genes, and the rest is unexplained. This sample lists some 150,000 clones; about 93% were detected once. Roughly 0.94% of the sample is taken by the ten largest.

The specimen comprised CD4+ or CD8+ T cells sorted from blood, sampled in a trial of the OX40 agonist ivuxolimab. This TCR was sampled from an adult with an advanced solid tumor such as melanoma, head and neck, liver or kidney cancer. This chain joins TRBV28 to TRBJ1-2; 7 central nucleotides agree with TRBD1. The nucleotides are TGTGCCAGCAGTTTAGGGACAGCTAACTATGGCTACACCTTC. The resulting protein is CASSLGTANYGYTF.